The T cell receptor beta chain under discussion was sequenced for a study of T-cell reconstitution after alpha-beta-depleted transplantation in children. CDR3 length equals 15 residues. The trim removed 6 bases at V and 3 bases at J, leaving 3 bases unmatched. Per germline, CDR1 ENHRY and CDR2 SYGVKD. Notes on this clonotype: The antigen is undetermined.

This sample's TCRbeta library carried unique molecular identifier barcodes. MiXCR, run by TCRdb on the PCR reads, gives a single entry per CDR3 protein. The sample contains fewer than 550,000 distinct CDR3 sequences, over 9.5% of which appear only once. Findings and limits, study-wide: T-cell numbers and diversity one year post-transplant derived largely from freshly generated T cells.

The chain employs TRBV10-3 and TRBJ2-2; 11 nucleotides match TRBD2. Sample: PBMCs, mostly from graft donor cells, taken 180 days after TCRalphabeta/CD19-depleted stem cell transplant. The origin of this receptor is a female patient aged 2-10 years who had a stem cell transplant for aplastic anemia, so the T cells may come from the graft donor. The CDR3 sequence is CAISTSGSDTGELFF. CDR3 bases: TGTGCCATCAGCACTAGCGGGAGCGACACCGGGGAGCTGTTTTTT.